This record looks at one TCR beta chain sequence and its context. This record comes from a study of shared clonotypes between healthy human individuals. Naive CD8 cells were CD45RO-negative, positively selected for CCR7, excluding terminally differentiated effector memory CD45RA+ cells. Method: immunoSEQ multiplex PCR; TCRdb's copy keeps in-frame clones and lacks some. This table has about 1,800,000 clones, roughly 95% appearing once. Germline V gene data show CDR1 as SEHNR and CDR2 as FQNEAQ (reference sequence). V was trimmed by 9 bases and J by 6 bases, leaving 16 bases between them. CDR3 size: 13 residues.

V usage is TRBV7-9 and J usage is TRBJ2-3, with D perhaps matching TRBD1 (5 bases). This sequence originates from a man between 18 and 29 years old in good health. Sequencing used naive CD8+ T cells sorted from blood. The CDR3 DNA follows: TGTGCCAGTAGGGGTCCAACTATGGATACGCAGTATTTT. The encoded protein is CASRGPTMDTQYF. Using reference TRBV7-9 and TRBJ2-3 for the parts outside the CDR3, the full variable domain is DTGVSQNPRHKITKRGQNVTFRCDPISEHNRLYWYRQTLGQGPEFLTYFQNEAQLEKSRLLSDRFSAERPKGSFSTLEIQRTEQGDSAMYLCASRGPTMDTQYFGPGTRLTVL.